The subject of this entry is one T cell receptor (beta chain). Its antigen is unknown. There are 16 residues in the CDR3. Germline CDR1 and CDR2: MDHEN and SYDVKM. V shed 3 bases and J shed 8 bases, with 19 bases lying between them. This record comes from a study of blood T cells in healthy people across ages. General observations from the study: Percentage of naive T cells showed a strong correlation with TCR beta diversity.

A second about 6 to 12 cycle PCR used barcoded and J-beta primers. Through a template-switch adaptor with 12 random nucleotides, each cDNA molecule received a tag. From the 5' RACE reads, TCRdb called clonotypes with MiXCR, one entry per CDR3 protein. Here the sample spans 550,000 to 600,000 distinct CDR3 sequences, roughly a quarter being singletons. This TCR derives from a woman aged 70 to 79 in good health. The sequenced material came from blood. The chain combines TRBV28 with TRBJ1-4; tentatively, D is TRBD1 (5 bases). CDR3 protein: CASSFRFAQGFEKLFF. The CDR3, as DNA: TGTGCCAGCAGTTTCAGGTTCGCCCAGGGATTCGAAAAACTGTTTTTT.